This T cell receptor (beta chain) comes out of a study of vaccination effects on CD4 cells after COVID-19. This CDR3 has 16 amino acids. Germline trimming cut 0 bases from V and 0 bases from J; bases unmatched to any gene: 1. The germline gives CDR1 SGHRS, CDR2 YFSETQ. Comments on this clone: Its antigen is as yet unknown.

Libraries were prepared by immunoSEQ multiplex PCR; TCRdb keeps only in-frame clonotypes and omits some of them. The data contain about 25,000 clones, 65% to 85% of them seen just once; the ten biggest clones take up over 15%. Using viral peptide pools, the ViraFEST assay grew out antigen-specific CD4+ T cells prior to sequencing. Culture proceeded for more than nine days, and CD4+ T cells were then isolated. A PCR test confirmed that the person had SARS-CoV-2 infection between March and December 2020. In the cultures, half the medium was exchanged for IL-2 medium on days 3 and 7. This clonotype was sampled from a human donor who had a prior SARS-CoV-2 infection. The V and J genes are TRBV5-1 and TRBJ2-1; TRBD2 matches at 9 bases. Sequencing used CD4+ T cells from PBMCs cultured with SARS-CoV-2 spike peptides, obtained before COVID-19 vaccination. The CDR3 DNA reads as TGCGCCAGCAGCTTGGGACTAGCGGCCTCCTACAATGAGCAGTTCTTC. It encodes CASSLGLAASYNEQFF.